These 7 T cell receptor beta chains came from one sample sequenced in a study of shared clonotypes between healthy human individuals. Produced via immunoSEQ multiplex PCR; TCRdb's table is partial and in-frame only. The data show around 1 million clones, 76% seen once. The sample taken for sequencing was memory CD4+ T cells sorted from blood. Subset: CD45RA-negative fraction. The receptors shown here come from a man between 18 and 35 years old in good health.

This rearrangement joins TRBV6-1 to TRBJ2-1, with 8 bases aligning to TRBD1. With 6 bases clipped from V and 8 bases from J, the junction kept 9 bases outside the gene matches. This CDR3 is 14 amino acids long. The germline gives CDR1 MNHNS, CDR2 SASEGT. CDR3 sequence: CASRTGTGNHEQFF. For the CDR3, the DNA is TGTGCCAGCAGAACCGGGACAGGTAATCATGAGCAGTTCTTC.

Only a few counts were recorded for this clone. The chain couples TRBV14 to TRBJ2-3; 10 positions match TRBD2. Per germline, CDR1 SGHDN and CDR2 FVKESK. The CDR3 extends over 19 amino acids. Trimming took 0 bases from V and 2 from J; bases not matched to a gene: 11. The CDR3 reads CASSQDVIETSGFTDTQYF. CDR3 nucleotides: TGTGCCAGCAGCCAAGATGTCATAGAGACTAGCGGGTTCACAGATACGCAGTATTTT.

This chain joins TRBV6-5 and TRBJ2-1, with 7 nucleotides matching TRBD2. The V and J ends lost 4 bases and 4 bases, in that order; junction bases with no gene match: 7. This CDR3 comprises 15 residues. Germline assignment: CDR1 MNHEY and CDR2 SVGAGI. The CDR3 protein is CASSSLGGGYNEQFF. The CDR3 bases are TGTGCCAGCAGTTCCCTTGGCGGGGGTTACAATGAGCAGTTCTTC.

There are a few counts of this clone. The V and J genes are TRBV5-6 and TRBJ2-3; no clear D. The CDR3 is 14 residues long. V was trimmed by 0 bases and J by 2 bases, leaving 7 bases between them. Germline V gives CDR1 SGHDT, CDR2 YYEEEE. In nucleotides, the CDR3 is TGTGCCAGCAGCTTGGAGCTGATCACAGATACGCAGTATTTT. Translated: CASSLELITDTQYF.

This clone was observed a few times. The CDR3 protein is CASSSNPGLVEKLFF. The CDR3 DNA reads as TGTGCCAGCAGCTCAAACCCCGGGCTGGTTGAAAAACTGTTTTTT. J is TRBJ1-4 and V is TRBV7-9; no clear D. The V and J ends lost 4 bases and 7 bases respectively, with 16 bases between them. Germline-derived CDR1 and CDR2 are SEHNR and FQNEAQ (reference sequence). The CDR3 sequence is 15 residues long.

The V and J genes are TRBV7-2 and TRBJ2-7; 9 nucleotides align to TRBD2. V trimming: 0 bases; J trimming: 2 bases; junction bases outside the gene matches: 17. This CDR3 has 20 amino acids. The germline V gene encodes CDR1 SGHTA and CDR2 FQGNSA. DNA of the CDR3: TGTGCCAGCAGCTTAGCCCTGGGGTTAGCGGGGGCCGATCAGACCTACGAGCAGTACTTC. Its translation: CASSLALGLAGADQTYEQYF.

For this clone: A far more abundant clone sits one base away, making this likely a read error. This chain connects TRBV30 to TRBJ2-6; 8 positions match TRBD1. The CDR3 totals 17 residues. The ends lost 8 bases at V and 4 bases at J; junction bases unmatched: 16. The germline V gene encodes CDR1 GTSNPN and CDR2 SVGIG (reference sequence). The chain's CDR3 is CAGRRSGGASGANVLTF. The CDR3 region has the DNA TGTGCCGGAAGGCGTTCAGGGGGCGCCTCCGGGGCCAACGTCCTGACTTTC.